This note documents a single T cell receptor beta chain sequence. Some clones are missing from TCRdb's copy, which holds only in-frame ones; the method was immunoSEQ multiplex PCR. The sample lists about 330,000 clones, roughly nine tenths occurring once. This entry belongs to a study of blood T cell repertoires in COVID-19. V was cut by 1 base and J by 1 base, with 11 bases left in between. This CDR3 is 16 amino acids long. Germline CDR1 and CDR2: LGHNA and YSLEER. V is TRBV4-3 and J is TRBJ2-4, with D possibly being TRBD1 (6 bases). The sample comprised PBMCs or T cells enriched from blood (not recorded which). The receptor comes from a woman under 40 who had recovered from COVID-19. The CDR3 loop reads CASSQVSQGAKNIQYF. In DNA form, the CDR3 reads TGCGCCAGCAGCCAAGTTTCGCAGGGGGCCAAAAACATTCAGTACTTC.